Listed here are 32 T cell receptor beta chains from one sample, sequenced in a study of post-analysis software for immune sequencing data. Regarding the study as a whole: Elevated frequency relative to controls characterized four to six TRBV segments in patients, TRBV5-6, TRBV5-1 and TRBV20-1 among them.

Each TCR beta cDNA library carried unique molecular identifiers. TCRdb re-derived calls from the PCR reads in MiXCR, one entry per CDR3 protein. The sample contains about 570,000 distinct CDR3 sequences, 30% to 40% of which appear only once. The antigens for these receptors are not known. The sample taken for sequencing was blood. Receptors were obtained from a girl under 18 with multiple sclerosis.

The chain couples TRBV20-1 to TRBJ1-2; D is perhaps TRBD1 (5 bases). Trimming shortened V by 0 bases and J by 4 bases, and 15 bases separated the two germline ends. Germline values: CDR1 DFQATT, CDR2 SNEGSKA (reference sequence). This CDR3 region has 15 residues. The CDR3 spells CSARETGTGPYGYTF. In nucleotides, the CDR3 is TGCAGTGCTAGAGAAACCGGGACGGGACCCTATGGCTACACCTTC.

In this sample, this clonotype turned up a few times. This chain joins TRBV12-3 or TRBV12-4 and TRBJ2-7, with 9 positions matching TRBD1. The CDR3 has 15 amino acids. V was pared by 2 bases and J by 4 bases, with 6 bases of the junction left unmatched. The CDR3 region has the DNA TGTGCCAGCAGTTTACTACAGGGGGCGAGATACGAGCAGTACTTC. It translates to CASSLLQGARYEQYF.

This rearrangement joins TRBV5-1 to TRBJ2-1; 9 bases are a match to TRBD2. Trimming took 5 bases from V and 7 from J; bases not matched to a gene: 10. Germline lookup yields CDR1 SGHRS and CDR2 YFSETQ. The CDR3 has 15 residues. For the CDR3, the DNA is TGCGCCAGCAGACAAGGGACTAGCACGGGGAATGAGCAGTTCTTC. Translated, it gives CASRQGTSTGNEQFF.

This clonotype appeared a few times. This sequence joins TRBV20-1 and TRBJ1-4; 12 positions match TRBD1. Per the germline V gene, CDR1 is DFQATT and CDR2 is SNEGSKA (reference sequence). V was pared by 5 bases and J by 2 bases, with 9 bases of the junction left unmatched. The CDR3 is 17 residues long. The CDR3 sequence: CSAPAGQGASTNEKLFF. CDR3 bases: TGCAGTGCTCCCGCGGGACAGGGGGCGTCCACTAATGAAAAACTGTTTTTT.

This chain connects TRBV29-1 to TRBJ1-4, with TRBD1 identical over 8 bases. The CDR3 extends over 13 amino acids. V lost 7 bases and J lost 6; bases outside the gene matches: 7. Germline V gene lookup returns CDR1 SQVTM and CDR2 ANQGSEA. The CDR3: CSATGAGDEKLFF. CDR3 bases: TGCAGCGCGACAGGGGCGGGCGATGAAAAACTGTTTTTT.

This clonotype appeared a few times. This chain connects TRBV29-1 to TRBJ1-4; tentatively, D is TRBD1 (5 bases). The V end was cut by 5 bases, the J end by 8 bases, with 12 bases between. This CDR3 is built from 12 residues. Germline V gene sequence: CDR1 SQVTM, CDR2 ANQGSEA. The CDR3 sequence is CSVSGAAEKLFF. CDR3 DNA: TGCAGCGTTTCTGGGGCTGCAGAAAAACTGTTTTTT.

The gene calls are TRBV2 and TRBJ1-6; 9 bases line up with TRBD1. Germline V CDR1 and CDR2: SNHLY, FYNNEI. CDR3 length: 16 amino acids. The ends lost 0 bases at V and 9 bases at J; junction bases unmatched: 6. Here the CDR3 reads CASSEAPGTGSSPLHF. CDR3 nucleotide sequence: TGTGCCAGCAGTGAAGCGCCGGGGACAGGGAGTTCACCCCTCCACTTT.

In this sample, this clonotype turned up a few times. J is TRBJ1-2 and V is TRBV4-1; possible D gene TRBD1, 6 bases. The V gene's germline CDR1 is MGHRA and CDR2 YSYEKL. CDR3 length equals 16 residues. V was shortened by 2 bases and J by 2 bases, with 15 bases between the two germline ends. CDR3 sequence (DNA): TGCGCCAGCAGCCAATTAGGACAGACCGGCAACTATGGCTACACCTTC. This sequence encodes CASSQLGQTGNYGYTF.

The V call is TRBV28, the J call TRBJ1-1; no clear D gene. Germline CDR1 reads MDHEN; CDR2 reads SYDVKM. The CDR3 spans 14 residues. V lost 4 bases and J lost 2, with 11 bases in between. The CDR3 sequence: CASSSLVGNTEAFF. The DNA of the CDR3 is TGTGCCAGCAGTTCCCTGGTTGGCAACACTGAAGCTTTCTTT. Supplemented by reference TRBV28 and TRBJ1-1, the full variable domain reads DVKVTQSSRYLVKRTGEKVFLECVQDMDHENMFWYRQDPGLGLRLIYFSYDVKMKEKGDIPEGYSVSREKKERFSLILESASTNQTSMYLCASSSLVGNTEAFFGQGTRLTVV.

V and J are TRBV7-6 and TRBJ2-7, with 10 positions matching TRBD1. The CDR3 has 16 residues. Germline CDR1 is SGHVS and CDR2 is FNYEAQ. V lost 5 bases, J lost 3 bases, and 10 bases stayed unmatched. The CDR3 loop reads CASSPSRGQGIYEQYF. The CDR3 DNA sequence: TGTGCCAGCAGCCCTAGCCGGGGACAGGGGATCTACGAGCAGTACTTC.

This clonotype showed up just a few times. The chain couples TRBV5-1 to TRBJ2-5, with 7 nucleotides matching TRBD2. Germline CDR1 SGHRS, CDR2 YFSETQ. The CDR3 totals 14 residues. Trimming at V came to 5 bases and at J to 5 bases, leaving 9 bases not matched to a gene. CDR3 sequence reads: CASRLKLAKETQYF. In DNA, the CDR3 is TGCGCCAGCAGATTGAAACTAGCGAAGGAGACCCAGTACTTC.

V is TRBV7-2 and J is TRBJ2-1; D ambiguous. With 4 bases removed from V and 8 bases from J, the gap between germline ends came to 12 bases. This CDR3 has 13 residues. The germline V gene encodes CDR1 SGHTA and CDR2 FQGNSA. The CDR3 DNA reads as TGTGCCAGCAGCTCAGCTGGCGTCTATGAGCAGTTCTTC. Amino acid sequence: CASSSAGVYEQFF.

The genes are TRBV5-1 and TRBJ2-4; 8 nucleotides align to TRBD2. Near its end, the DNA agrees better with TRBJ2-7, so the J call may be wrong. The CDR3 covers 14 residues. Germline assignment: CDR1 SGHRS and CDR2 YFSETQ. The CDR3 spells CASSSKLADYEQYF. CDR3 DNA: TGCGCCAGCAGCTCGAAACTAGCGGATTACGAGCAGTACTTC.

This clonotype was counted between two and nine times. The chain combines TRBV6-6 with TRBJ2-7; 9 bases map to TRBD2. Germline-derived CDR1 and CDR2 are MNHNY and SVGAGI (reference sequence). The junction had 13 bases not matched to a gene; V was cut back by 10 bases and J by 0 bases. The CDR3 has 16 amino acids. Written as DNA, the CDR3 is TGTGCCATCAGCCCGACTAGCGGTACGCCCTCCTACGAGCAGTACTTC. It codes for CAISPTSGTPSYEQYF.

V gene TRBV5-4 combines with J gene TRBJ2-4; 10 bases map to TRBD1. Germline assignment: CDR1 SGHNT and CDR2 YYREEE (reference sequence). This CDR3 comprises 16 residues. The trim removed 0 bases at V and 5 bases at J, leaving 5 bases unmatched. The CDR3 nucleotides are TGTGCCAGCAGCTTGGCGGGGACAGGGGCCCAAAACATTCAGTACTTC. Residues: CASSLAGTGAQNIQYF.

Concerning this clonotype itself: Sequence at one end of the junction differs from germline and may be a read error. The chain recombines TRBV5-6 with TRBJ2-1; D not resolved. In germline, CDR1 is SGHDT, CDR2 YYEEEE. The CDR3 loop spans 11 amino acids. Here the CDR3 DNA reads TGTGCCGGCAGCTTGGTCAATGAGCAGTTCTTC. Residues: CAGSLVNEQFF.

The rearrangement uses TRBV7-2 and TRBJ1-1; D not certain. The V and J ends lost 3 bases and 3 bases respectively, with 11 bases between them. In germline, CDR1 is SGHTA, CDR2 FQGNSA. CDR3 length: 14 amino acids. CDR3 residues: CASSLVPSHTEAFF. CDR3 nucleotide sequence: TGTGCCAGCAGCTTGGTACCGTCACACACTGAAGCTTTCTTT.

This chain links TRBV2 with TRBJ2-1; TRBD2 aligns across 13 bases. Looked up from germline, CDR1 is SNHLY and CDR2 is FYNNEI. The ends lost 8 bases at V and 5 bases at J; junction bases unmatched: 3. The CDR3 has 14 amino acids. In DNA, the CDR3 is TGTGCCAGCCGGACTAGCGGGGGACACAATGAGCAGTTCTTC. It translates to CASRTSGGHNEQFF.

This clonotype turned up a few times. The genes are TRBV9 and TRBJ1-4, with 7 bases matching TRBD1. The junction had 6 bases not matched to a gene; V was cut back by 3 bases and J by 4 bases. The germline V gene has CDR1 SGDLS and CDR2 YYNGEE. The CDR3 spans 15 residues. The CDR3 DNA is TGTGCCAGCAGCGCGAGACAGGGATTTAATGAAAAACTGTTTTTT. Its translation is CASSARQGFNEKLFF.

The genes are TRBV18 and TRBJ2-5, with a possible D match to TRBD1 (5 bases). Germline V lookup: CDR1 KGHSH, CDR2 LQKENI. This CDR3 contains 15 residues. V was shortened by 3 bases and J by 1 base, with 12 bases between the two germline ends. The CDR3, as DNA: TGTGCCAGCTCACCTGGGCAGGGTGTCCAAGAGACCCAGTACTTC. It is translated as CASSPGQGVQETQYF.

This chain connects TRBV18 to TRBJ2-7; TRBD1 agrees at 10 bases. CDR3 length equals 14 residues. Looked up from germline, CDR1 is KGHSH and CDR2 is LQKENI. V lost 6 bases, J lost 3 bases, and 5 bases stayed unmatched. As DNA, the CDR3 is TGTGCCAGCTCCCCGGACAGGGGGGGCTACGAGCAGTACTTC. It encodes CASSPDRGGYEQYF.

This clonotype was recorded a few times. The chain has TRBV24-1 and TRBJ2-1; no clear D gene. The CDR3 is 12 residues long. Germline V CDR1 and CDR2: KGHDR, SFDVKD. Trimming took 0 bases from V and 5 from J, leaving 1 base between them. The CDR3 bases are TGTGCCACCAGTGATTTGAACAATGAGCAGTTCTTC. As protein: CATSDLNNEQFF.

The chain carries TRBV6-1 and TRBJ2-3; TRBD2 agrees at 10 bases. This CDR3 region has 12 residues. The junction had 0 bases not matched to a gene; V was cut back by 1 base and J by 11 bases. The germline V gene has CDR1 MNHNS and CDR2 SASEGT. The DNA of the CDR3 is TGTGCCAGCAGTGAAGTAGCGGGGGGGCAGTATTTT. It encodes CASSEVAGGQYF.

This clonotype turned up a few times. This chain uses TRBV20-1 with TRBJ1-4; D is uncertain. There are 12 residues in the CDR3. Germline lookup yields CDR1 DFQATT and CDR2 SNEGSKA (reference sequence). V lost 5 bases to trimming and J lost 2 bases, with 6 bases between them. The chain's CDR3 is CSAASTNEKLFF. In nucleotides, the CDR3 is TGCAGTGCTGCCTCGACTAATGAAAAACTGTTTTTT.

This clonotype came up once. V is TRBV7-2 and J is TRBJ2-3; TRBD1 might be the D (6 bases). The V end lost 5 bases, the J end lost 9 bases, and 15 bases lay between the germline ends. This CDR3 region has 13 residues. The germline CDR1 and CDR2 sequences are SGHTA and FQGNSA. The CDR3 is CASSQTGGLTQYF. The CDR3 nucleotides read TGTGCCAGCAGCCAGACAGGTGGCCTCACGCAGTATTTT.

V gene TRBV24-1 combines with J gene TRBJ2-7, with D maybe TRBD2 (6 bases). The end of the DNA fits TRBJ2-5 better, so the J call may be wrong. Germline values: CDR1 KGHDR, CDR2 SFDVKD. The CDR3 is made up of 16 amino acids. The CDR3 DNA follows: TGTGCCACCAGTGAGAAGTGTGTTAGCGGATCAGAGACCCAGTACTTC. Its protein product is CATSEKCVSGSETQYF.

V usage is TRBV20-1 and J usage is TRBJ1-1, with 10 bases identical to TRBD1. With 1 base clipped from V and 5 bases from J, the junction kept 7 bases outside the gene matches. Germline CDR1 DFQATT, CDR2 SNEGSKA (reference sequence). The CDR3 totals 15 residues. The CDR3 loop reads CSARGDRGLWTEAFF. In DNA, the CDR3 is TGCAGTGCTAGAGGAGACAGGGGGCTGTGGACTGAAGCTTTCTTT.

This chain links TRBV5-1 with TRBJ1-2, with unresolved D. V was trimmed by 0 bases and J by 2 bases, leaving 11 bases between them. Germline V gives CDR1 SGHRS, CDR2 YFSETQ. This CDR3 has 15 amino acids. The CDR3 coding sequence is TGCGCCAGCAGCTTGGAACAGAACTTCAACTATGGCTACACCTTC. The encoded protein is CASSLEQNFNYGYTF. The whole variable domain, filled in from reference TRBV5-1 and TRBJ1-2, reads KAGVTQTPRYLIKTRGQQVTLSCSPISGHRSVSWYQQTPGQGLQFLFEYFSETQRNKGNFPGRFSGRQFSNSRSEMNVSTLELGDSALYLCASSLEQNFNYGYTFGSGTRLTVV.

The chain combines TRBV5-1 with TRBJ2-3; 10 bases agree with TRBD2. Germline V gene sequence: CDR1 SGHRS, CDR2 YFSETQ. V lost 0 bases to trimming and J lost 2 bases; unmatched junction nucleotides: 6. This CDR3 spans 17 amino acids. Here the CDR3 DNA reads TGCGCCAGCAGCTTGGTGCTAGCGGGGGCACTCACAGATACGCAGTATTTT. Translation: CASSLVLAGALTDTQYF.

This clonotype has more than one count but fewer than ten. The CDR3 sequence is CASSQVDTEAFF. CDR3 sequence (DNA): TGTGCCAGCAGCCAAGTGGACACTGAAGCTTTCTTT. The chain recombines TRBV3-1 with TRBJ1-1; no firm D call. The CDR3 contains 12 residues. Trimming cost V 1 base and J 3 bases, with 3 bases left between them. Per the germline V gene, CDR1 is LGHDT and CDR2 is YNNKEL (reference sequence).

V and J are TRBV7-3 and TRBJ1-6; D ambiguous. Germline CDR1 SGHTA, CDR2 FQGTGA. The germline V and J ends were trimmed by 5 bases and 0 bases, with 11 bases remaining between them. The CDR3 consists of 16 residues. CDR3 residues: CASSRSPRSYNSPLHF. In nucleotides, the CDR3 is TGTGCCAGCAGCCGATCGCCGCGCTCCTATAATTCACCCCTCCACTTT. The variable domain in full, completed from reference TRBV7-3 and TRBJ1-6, reads GAGVSQTPSNKVTEKGKYVELRCDPISGHTALYWYRQSLGQGPEFLIYFQGTGAADDSGLPNDRFFAVRPEGSVSTLKIQRTERGDSAVYLCASSRSPRSYNSPLHFGNGTRLTVT.

The genes are TRBV11-2 and TRBJ2-5, with TRBD1 matching 8 bases. Germline V gene lookup returns CDR1 SGHAT and CDR2 FQNNGV. J gave up 1 base and V 3 bases, and 4 bases lay outside the gene matches. This CDR3 is 15 amino acids long. CDR3: CASSFDRGFQETQYF. CDR3 sequence (DNA): TGTGCCAGCAGCTTTGACAGGGGCTTCCAAGAGACCCAGTACTTC.